Listed below are T cell receptor beta chains from one sample, sequenced in a study of T cell responses to AZD1222 COVID-19 vaccine. TCRdb keeps only in-frame clones here, not all; method: immunoSEQ multiplex PCR. This table holds 150,000 to 170,000 clones, around 90% found once. The material sequenced was peripheral blood, taken on day 0 of AZD1222 vaccination. Receptors originate from an adult in good health. The CDR3 runs from the conserved cysteine through the conserved F or W. The order of the fields is CDR3 DNA, CDR3 protein, V gene, clone size, J gene, D gene. A D gene is named only where the DNA matches it firmly. Clone size is stated in some rows and not others, as once, few, many or a class when expanded.

TGTGCTAGTGGGTCCTCAGGGTTCTCTGGAAACACCATATATTTT CASGSSGFSGNTIYF TRBV12-5 - TRBJ1-3 -
TGTGCCAGCAGCCAAGATGTGGATCAGCCCCAGCATTTT CASSQDVDQPQHF TRBV3-1/TRBV3-2 - TRBJ1-5 -
TGTGCCAGCAGTGAAGACCGAGACTATGGCTACACCTTC CASSEDRDYGYTF TRBV2 - TRBJ1-2 -
TGTGCCAGCAGCACCGGGACCGTAGGGGGTAATACGCAGTATTTT CASSTGTVGGNTQYF TRBV7-9 - TRBJ2-3 -
TGTGCCAGCAGCTTAAGTCCGATGAACACTGAAGCTTTCTTT CASSLSPMNTEAFF TRBV5-6 - TRBJ1-1 -
TGTGCCAGCAGGGACACTGAAGCTTTCTTT CASRDTEAFF TRBV6-6 - TRBJ1-1 -
TGTGCCAGCAGCTGGACAGGGGGCAGGCAGGGCTACACCTTC CASSWTGGRQGYTF TRBV6-2/TRBV6-3 few TRBJ1-2 TRBD1
TGTGCTAGTGGTTTGGACAGGGGCGGCTACACCTTC CASGLDRGGYTF TRBV12-5 - TRBJ1-2 TRBD1
TGTGCCAGCAGTGAAGCGCTGAGGGGCACTTACAATGAGCAGTTCTTC CASSEALRGTYNEQFF TRBV6-1 - TRBJ2-1 -
TGTGCCAGCAGTGCGACCCCGGGGGAGTCCGAGCAGTACTTC CASSATPGESEQYF TRBV28 - TRBJ2-7 -
TGTGCCAGCAGCTTCTACTCCGCCGACTATGGCTACACCTTC CASSFYSADYGYTF TRBV7-9 - TRBJ1-2 -
TGTGCCAGCAGACGGCAGGGGACCGGGCAGTTCTTC CASRRQGTGQFF TRBV12-3/TRBV12-4 - TRBJ2-1 -
TGTGCCAGCAGTCCTACCCCACGGGAAGCTTTCTTT CASSPTPREAFF TRBV3-1/TRBV3-2 - TRBJ1-1 -
TGTGCCAGCAGTTACTCAGTAACAGGGGGCGGTGATGGCTACACCTTC CASSYSVTGGGDGYTF TRBV6-5 - TRBJ1-2 TRBD1
TGTGCCAGCTCACCACGGGCCGGGACCTACGAGCAGTACTTC CASSPRAGTYEQYF TRBV18 - TRBJ2-7 -
TGTGCCAGCTCACCCCAAGCCAGGCTAAAGGACAATGAGCAGTTCTTC CASSPQARLKDNEQFF TRBV18 - TRBJ2-1 -
TGCGCCAGCAGCTTAGGAGCGAGCCAAGAGACCCAGTACTTC CASSLGASQETQYF TRBV5-1 - TRBJ2-5 -
TGTGCCAGCAGCACGACCGGACGGCTCTATGGCTACACCTTC CASSTTGRLYGYTF TRBV7-2 - TRBJ1-2 -
TGTGCCAGCAGCATCAACAGGGAAGAGACCCAGTACTTC CASSINREETQYF TRBV7-3 - TRBJ2-5 -
TGTGCCAGCAGTTACTGGGGACAGGGGGCTTTCTTT CASSYWGQGAFF TRBV6-2/TRBV6-3 - TRBJ1-1 TRBD1
TGCAGTGCTAGTACAGCGGGGGACTCATGGGACAATGAGCAGTTCTTC CSASTAGDSWDNEQFF TRBV20-1 - TRBJ2-1 TRBD2
TGTGCCAGCAGCCCAGTCAGGGGAAGCTCTGGAAACACCATATATTTT CASSPVRGSSGNTIYF TRBV7-3 - TRBJ1-3 -
TGTGCCAGCAGCTTATATTTAGTCGAGCAGTACTTC CASSLYLVEQYF TRBV7-2 - TRBJ2-7 -
TGTGCCAGCATCCACAAACAGGGGCTGAAGACTGAAGCTTTCTTT CASIHKQGLKTEAFF TRBV6-6 - TRBJ1-1 TRBD1
TGTGCCAGTAGTGACGGCTATAGGAATTCACCCCTCCACTTT CASSDGYRNSPLHF TRBV19 - TRBJ1-6 -
TGTGCCAGCAGTGAGGGCAGAATAAGATCACCCCTCCACTTT CASSEGRIRSPLHF TRBV6-1 - TRBJ1-6 -
TGTGCCAGCAGCCCGGTGAGGCGGAGTGGCTACACCTTC CASSPVRRSGYTF TRBV14 - TRBJ1-2 -
TGTGCCAGTAGTACCGACTCCTCTGGGGCCAACGTCCTGACTTTC CASSTDSSGANVLTF TRBV19 once TRBJ2-6 -
TGCAGCGCTCGGACGGGGGTGAACTATGGCTACACCTTC CSARTGVNYGYTF TRBV29-1 - TRBJ1-2 -
TGTGCCAGCATATGGGACAGGGCGGATGGCTACACCTTC CASIWDRADGYTF TRBV2 - TRBJ1-2 TRBD1
TGTGCCAGCAGCTTAGAGGGTTCCTATAATTCACCCCTCCACTTT CASSLEGSYNSPLHF TRBV7-2 - TRBJ1-6 -
TGCAGTGCTAAGACGAACGAGCAGTACTTC CSAKTNEQYF TRBV20-1 once TRBJ2-7 -
TGTGCCATCAGTGAGTCGGGACAGCCGAACACTGAAGCTTTCTTT CAISESGQPNTEAFF TRBV10-3 - TRBJ1-1 TRBD1
TGTGCCAGCAGCTTCGCAGGGTTGGTCGCTGAAGCTTTCTTT CASSFAGLVAEAFF TRBV11-2 - TRBJ1-1 -
TGTGCCAGCAGCTTAACGACGACCGGGGAGCTGTTTTTT CASSLTTTGELFF TRBV7-3 once TRBJ2-2 -
TGTGCCAGCAGTTTTACAGGCCTAATGAACACTGAAGCTTTCTTT CASSFTGLMNTEAFF TRBV6-5 - TRBJ1-1 -
TGTGCCAGCAGCCCCACGGGACAGGGTTATTTTGAACTGTTTTTT CASSPTGQGYFELFF TRBV3-1/TRBV3-2 - TRBJ1-4 TRBD1
TGTGCCAGCAGTGTCGGGGCCCCCGAGGACTACGAGCAGTACTTC CASSVGAPEDYEQYF TRBV6-2/TRBV6-3 few TRBJ2-7 -
TGTGCCAGCAGCGATGGACGGTGGGCCCAAGAGACCCAGTACTTC CASSDGRWAQETQYF TRBV7-8 - TRBJ2-5 -
TGTGCCAGCAGCCGTTCGATGTACTCTGGAAACACCATATATTTT CASSRSMYSGNTIYF TRBV7-9 - TRBJ1-3 -
TGTGCCAGTAGTTTTTACCCCGGGGACAGCTTGAACACTGAAGCTTTCTTT CASSFYPGDSLNTEAFF TRBV19 - TRBJ1-1 TRBD1
TGCGCCAGCAGCCAAGAAAGCGGGGAAAACAATGAGCAGTTCTTC CASSQESGENNEQFF TRBV4-3 - TRBJ2-1 TRBD2
TGCGCCAGCAGCTGGGGACAGGGCGGCGAGCAGTACTTC CASSWGQGGEQYF TRBV5-1 few TRBJ2-7 TRBD1
TGTGCCAGCAGTGATTCACGGTCAGGGGGCACTGAAGCTTTCTTT CASSDSRSGGTEAFF TRBV6-1 - TRBJ1-1 TRBD1
TGTGCCAGTAGTACCGGACAGGGGGGAGTGTTGGGCTACACCTTC CASSTGQGGVLGYTF TRBV19 - TRBJ1-2 TRBD1
TGCGCCAGCAGCCAAGAACCTTCTGGCGGGGGGTTCCACGAGCAGTACTTC CASSQEPSGGGFHEQYF TRBV4-3 - TRBJ2-7 TRBD2
TGTGCCAGCAGTTTATCTCTTAATAGCAATCAGCCCCAGCATTTT CASSLSLNSNQPQHF TRBV27 few TRBJ1-5 -
TGTGCCAGTAGGATCCCAGGGGAACGAGGCTATGGCTACACCTTC CASRIPGERGYGYTF TRBV19 once TRBJ1-2 -
TGTGCCAGCAATTCGGGGGGCTTAAGTTCCTATGGCTACACCTTC CASNSGGLSSYGYTF TRBV28 - TRBJ1-2 -
TGTGCCAGCAGCGACCGCATGAATTCACCCCTCCACTTT CASSDRMNSPLHF TRBV7-2 - TRBJ1-6 -
TGTGCCAGCAGCCCCGCCGGGGGACAGCCCCAGCATTTT CASSPAGGQPQHF TRBV3-1/TRBV3-2 - TRBJ1-5 -